This T cell receptor beta chain appears in the sequencing data of a study of CD8 T cells in Susac syndrome (dated by TCRdb to the late 2010s). For context, the study as a whole: Repertoire sequencing was used to test whether CD8+ T cell activation and differentiation in Susac syndrome was antigen driven. Clonality of the CD8+ T cell repertoire was compared between roughly twelve healthy donors, approximately 14 Susac syndrome patients and roughly 16 multiple sclerosis patients. The research as a whole found: The TCR sequencing and HLA analysis was acknowledged to have included a relatively small number of individuals.

Remarks on this clonotype: Its antigen is still unknown. Per-base quality was not reported, and no clone a single base away is much larger than it.

Peripheral blood CD8+ and CD4+ T cells from healthy donors, Susac syndrome patients and multiple sclerosis patients were profiled by high-throughput TCR beta sequencing. The multiple sclerosis controls were treatment-naive patients who had stable or active relapsing-remitting disease and met the revised McDonald criteria. CD8+ TEMRA cells were enriched by FACS, while bulk CD8+ and CD4+ T cells were purified by magnetic negative isolation. Blood was drawn into EDTA tubes, processed within 24 hours, and PBMCs were isolated by density gradient centrifugation. PBMCs intended for TCR sequencing were cryopreserved in liquid nitrogen and were subsequently thawed in a 37 degrees C water bath. Purity of sorted or isolated CD4+, CD8+ and CD8+ TEMRA cells was at least 90%. RNA was extracted using the RNeasy kit, and roughly 0.5 to 1 ug of the RNA was reverse transcribed with random hexamers. TCR beta CDR3 regions were amplified with the immunoSEQ multiplex PCR assay covering 54 Vbeta and 13 Jbeta segments. To correct PCR amplification bias, a synthetic template baseline was used for both primer optimization and computational correction. On the study's bioinformatics: Reads were annotated to V, D and J genes per IMGT and analyzed with immunoSEQ Analyzer, keeping only productive sequences. To calculate clonality, Shannon entropy was normalized by log2 of the number of productive unique sequences and then subtracted from one. For each patient and control, public and private clones were evaluated among the 100 most prevalent clones. Clones were defined as Susac-specific when absent from the healthy and MS cohorts, from approximately 1,100 published viral clones and from other ImmuneACCESS disease sequences. The public sequencing data were trimmed at Q25 with fastp and processed into clonotypes with MiXCR by TCRdb, which kept only in-frame beta chains. Rows matching on CDR3 protein sequence are summarized as one entry with the most common DNA and genes. The V and J calls and clone size come from TCRdb's table, not from the authors' own analysis. The sample table shows about 300,000 distinct CDR3 sequences, and around 91% are seen once. The ten largest clonotypes hold more than 0.15% of the sample.

The germline V gene yields SGHTA for CDR1 and FQGNSA for CDR2. Trimming removed 1 base from V and 6 bases from J; the gene matches leave 7 bases unexplained. Inclusive of the bounding cysteine and phenylalanine, the CDR3 is 17 residues long. Only CDR3 DNA is held: 51 bases, read in frame from base 1. Sequencing was done on a sample of CD8+ T cells from PBMCs. The chain joins TRBV7-2 to TRBJ2-5; TRBD2 agrees with 14 junctional bases. The sequence came from a human donor with multiple sclerosis. Here the CDR3 is given as CASSLGRLAGGVKTQYF. The base sequence is TGTGCCAGCAGCTTAGGGAGACTAGCGGGGGGGGTGAAGACCCAGTACTTC.